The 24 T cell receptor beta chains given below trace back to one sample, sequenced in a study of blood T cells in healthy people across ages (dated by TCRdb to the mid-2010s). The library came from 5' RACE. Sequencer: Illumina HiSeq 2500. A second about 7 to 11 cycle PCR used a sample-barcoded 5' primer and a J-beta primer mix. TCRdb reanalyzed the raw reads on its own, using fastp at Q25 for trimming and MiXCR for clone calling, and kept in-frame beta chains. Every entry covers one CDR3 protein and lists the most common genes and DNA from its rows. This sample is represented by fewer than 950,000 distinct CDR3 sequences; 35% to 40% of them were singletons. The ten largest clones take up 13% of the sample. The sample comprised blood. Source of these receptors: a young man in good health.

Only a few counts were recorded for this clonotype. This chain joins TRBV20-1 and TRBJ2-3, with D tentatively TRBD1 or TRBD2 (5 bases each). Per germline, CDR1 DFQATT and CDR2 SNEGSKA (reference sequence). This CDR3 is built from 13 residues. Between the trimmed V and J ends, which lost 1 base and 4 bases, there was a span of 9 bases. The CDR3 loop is CSARVLGADTQYF. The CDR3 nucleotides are TGCAGTGCTAGAGTCCTGGGGGCAGATACGCAGTATTTT.

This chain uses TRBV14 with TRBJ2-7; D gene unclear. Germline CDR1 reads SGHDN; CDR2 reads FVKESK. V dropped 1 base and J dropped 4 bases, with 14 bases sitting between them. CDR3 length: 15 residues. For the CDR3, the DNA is TGTGCCAGCAGCCAAGCGTCCACGAGTCCGTACGAGCAGTACTTC. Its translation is CASSQASTSPYEQYF.

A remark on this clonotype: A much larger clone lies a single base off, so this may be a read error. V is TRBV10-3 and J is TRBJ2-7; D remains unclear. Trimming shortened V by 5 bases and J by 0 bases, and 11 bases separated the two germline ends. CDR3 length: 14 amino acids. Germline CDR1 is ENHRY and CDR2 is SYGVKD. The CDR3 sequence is CAISKMESSYEQYF. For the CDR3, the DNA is TGTGCCATCAGTAAGATGGAAAGCTCCTACGAGCAGTACTTC.

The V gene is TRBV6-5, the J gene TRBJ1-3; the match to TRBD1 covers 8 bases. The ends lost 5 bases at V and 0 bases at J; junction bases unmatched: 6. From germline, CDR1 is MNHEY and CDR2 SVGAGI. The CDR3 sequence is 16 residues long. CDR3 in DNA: TGTGCCAGCAGTCGGGACAGGCAATACTCTGGAAACACCATATATTTT. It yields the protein CASSRDRQYSGNTIYF.

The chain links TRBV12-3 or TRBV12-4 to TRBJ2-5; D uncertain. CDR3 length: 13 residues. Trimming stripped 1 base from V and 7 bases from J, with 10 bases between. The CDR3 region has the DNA TGTGCCAGCAGTTTAGGAGCAAAGAGGACCCAGTACTTC. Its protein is CASSLGAKRTQYF.

The CDR3: CAISESPQSGSPLHF. The CDR3 region has the DNA TGTGCCATCAGTGAGTCCCCACAGTCCGGTTCACCCCTCCACTTT. The V call is TRBV10-3, the J call TRBJ1-6; D is undetermined. The CDR3 length is 15 residues. The germline gives CDR1 ENHRY, CDR2 SYGVKD. Trimming pared 0 bases from V and 9 bases from J, leaving 12 bases between.

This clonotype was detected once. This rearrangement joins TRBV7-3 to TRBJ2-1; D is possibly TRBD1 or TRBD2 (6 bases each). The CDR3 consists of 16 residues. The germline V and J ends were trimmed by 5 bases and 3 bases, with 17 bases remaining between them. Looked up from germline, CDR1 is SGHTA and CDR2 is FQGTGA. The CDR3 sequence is CASSPLEGGVYNEQFF. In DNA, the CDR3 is TGTGCCAGCAGCCCTTTGGAGGGGGGCGTCTACAATGAGCAGTTCTTC.

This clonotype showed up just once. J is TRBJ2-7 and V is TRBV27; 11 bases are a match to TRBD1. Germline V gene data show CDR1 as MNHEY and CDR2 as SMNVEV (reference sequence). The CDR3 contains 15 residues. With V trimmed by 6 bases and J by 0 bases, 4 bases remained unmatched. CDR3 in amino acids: CASRLGTGGSYEQYF. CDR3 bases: TGTGCCAGCAGATTGGGGACAGGGGGCTCCTACGAGCAGTACTTC.

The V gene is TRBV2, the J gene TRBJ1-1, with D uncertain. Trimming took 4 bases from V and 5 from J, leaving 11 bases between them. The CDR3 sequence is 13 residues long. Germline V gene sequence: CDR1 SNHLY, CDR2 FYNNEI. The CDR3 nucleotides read TGTGCCAGCAGTGGAGAGGGTAGGACTGAAGCTTTCTTT. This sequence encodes CASSGEGRTEAFF.

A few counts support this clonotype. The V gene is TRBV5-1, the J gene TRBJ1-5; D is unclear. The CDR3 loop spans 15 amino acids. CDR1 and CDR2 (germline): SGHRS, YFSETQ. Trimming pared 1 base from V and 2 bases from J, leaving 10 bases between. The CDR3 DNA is TGCGCCAGCAGCTTGATGGGGAGGGGCAATCAGCCCCAGCATTTT. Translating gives CASSLMGRGNQPQHF.

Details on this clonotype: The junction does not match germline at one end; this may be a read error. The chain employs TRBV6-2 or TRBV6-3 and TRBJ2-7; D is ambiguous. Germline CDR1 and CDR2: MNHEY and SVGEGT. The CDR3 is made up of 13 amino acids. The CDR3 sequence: CANSYSPDYEQYF. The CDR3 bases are TGTGCCAACAGTTACTCGCCCGATTACGAGCAGTACTTC.

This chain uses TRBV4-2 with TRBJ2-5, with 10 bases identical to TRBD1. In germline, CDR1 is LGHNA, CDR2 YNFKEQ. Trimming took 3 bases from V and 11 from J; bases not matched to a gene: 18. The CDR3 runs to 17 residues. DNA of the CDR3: TGTGCCAGCAGCCAGGGGCTCCCGGGACAGGGGAACAATGAGCAGTACTTC. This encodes CASSQGLPGQGNNEQYF.

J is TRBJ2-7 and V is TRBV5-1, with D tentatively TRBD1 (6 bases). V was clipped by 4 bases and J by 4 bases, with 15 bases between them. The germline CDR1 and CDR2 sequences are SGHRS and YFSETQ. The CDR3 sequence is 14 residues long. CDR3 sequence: CASSAHREPYEQYF. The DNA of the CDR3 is TGCGCCAGCAGCGCCCACAGGGAGCCATACGAGCAGTACTTC.

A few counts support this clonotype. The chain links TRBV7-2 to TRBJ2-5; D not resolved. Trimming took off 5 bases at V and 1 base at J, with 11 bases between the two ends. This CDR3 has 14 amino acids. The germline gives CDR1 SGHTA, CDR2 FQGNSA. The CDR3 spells CASSPGASQETQYF. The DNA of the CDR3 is TGTGCCAGCAGCCCCGGTGCCTCCCAAGAGACCCAGTACTTC.

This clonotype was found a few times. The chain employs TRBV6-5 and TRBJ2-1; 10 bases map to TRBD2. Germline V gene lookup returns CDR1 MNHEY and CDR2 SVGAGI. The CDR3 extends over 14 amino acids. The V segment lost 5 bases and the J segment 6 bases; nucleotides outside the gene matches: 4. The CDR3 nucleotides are TGTGCCAGCAGTATACGGACTAGCGGCAATGAGCAGTTCTTC. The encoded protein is CASSIRTSGNEQFF.

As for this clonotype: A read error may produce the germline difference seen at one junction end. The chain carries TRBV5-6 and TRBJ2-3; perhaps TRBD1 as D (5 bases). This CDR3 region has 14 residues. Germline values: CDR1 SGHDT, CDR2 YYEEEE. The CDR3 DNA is TGTGCCAGCAGCGCCGGACATAGCACAGATGCGCAGTATTTT. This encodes CASSAGHSTDAQYF.

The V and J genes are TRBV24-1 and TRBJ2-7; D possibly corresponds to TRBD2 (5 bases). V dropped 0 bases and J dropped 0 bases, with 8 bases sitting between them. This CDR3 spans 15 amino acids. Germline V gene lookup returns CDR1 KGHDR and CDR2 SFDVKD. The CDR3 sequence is CATSDLKGSSYEQYF. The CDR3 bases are TGTGCCACCAGTGATTTGAAAGGGAGCTCCTACGAGCAGTACTTC.

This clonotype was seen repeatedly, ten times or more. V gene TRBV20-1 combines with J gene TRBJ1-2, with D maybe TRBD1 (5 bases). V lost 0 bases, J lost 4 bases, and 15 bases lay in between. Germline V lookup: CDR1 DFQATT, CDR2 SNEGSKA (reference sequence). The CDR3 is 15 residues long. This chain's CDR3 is CSAREGQGLIYGYTF. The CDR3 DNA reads TGCAGTGCTAGAGAGGGGCAGGGACTTATCTATGGCTACACCTTC.

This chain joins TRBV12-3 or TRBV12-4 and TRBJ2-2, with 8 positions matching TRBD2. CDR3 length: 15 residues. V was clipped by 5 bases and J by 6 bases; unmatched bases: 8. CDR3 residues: CASSLGTSNPGELFF. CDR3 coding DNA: TGTGCCAGCAGTCTAGGGACTAGTAATCCCGGGGAGCTGTTTTTT.

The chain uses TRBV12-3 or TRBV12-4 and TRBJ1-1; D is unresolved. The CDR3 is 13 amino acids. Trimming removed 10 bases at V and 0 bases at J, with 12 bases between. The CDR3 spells CATEGRVNTEAFF. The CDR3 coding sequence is TGTGCCACTGAAGGACGGGTGAACACTGAAGCTTTCTTT.

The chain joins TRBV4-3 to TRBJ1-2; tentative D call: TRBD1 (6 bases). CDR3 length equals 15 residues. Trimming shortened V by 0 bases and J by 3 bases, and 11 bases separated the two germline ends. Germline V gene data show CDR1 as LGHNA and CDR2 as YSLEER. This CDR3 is CASSQDSGEDYGYTF. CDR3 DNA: TGCGCCAGCAGCCAAGATTCAGGGGAGGACTATGGCTACACCTTC.

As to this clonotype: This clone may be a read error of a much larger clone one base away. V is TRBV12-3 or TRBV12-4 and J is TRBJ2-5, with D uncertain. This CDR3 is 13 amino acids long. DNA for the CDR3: TGTGCCGGCAGTTTACGTCAAAAAGAGACCCAGTACTTC. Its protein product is CAGSLRQKETQYF.

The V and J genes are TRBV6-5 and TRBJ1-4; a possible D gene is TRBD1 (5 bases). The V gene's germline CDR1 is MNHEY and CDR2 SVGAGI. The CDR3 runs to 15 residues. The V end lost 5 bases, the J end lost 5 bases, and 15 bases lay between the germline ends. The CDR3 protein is CASSHYGRGNEKLFF. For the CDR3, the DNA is TGTGCCAGCAGTCACTACGGACGGGGGAATGAAAAACTGTTTTTT.

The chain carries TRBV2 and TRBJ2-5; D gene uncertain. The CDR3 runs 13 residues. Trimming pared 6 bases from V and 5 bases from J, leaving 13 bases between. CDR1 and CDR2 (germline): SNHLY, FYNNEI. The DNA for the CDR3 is TGTGCCAGCAGCCTAAACAGTGGGGAGACCCAGTACTTC. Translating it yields CASSLNSGETQYF.